The 16 T cell receptor beta chains reported below all come from one sample, sequenced in a study of Ad26.COV2.S vaccination and SARS-CoV-2 variants. Indicated treatment: roughly 18 received Ad26.COV2.S at low or high dose, single or two shots; about 5 received placebo; per-sample allocation not given. All samples were drawn on day 63, counting from the first vaccine or placebo injection. The protocol was immunoSEQ multiplex PCR, while the TCRdb copy is restricted to in-frame clones and leaves out a portion. Of roughly 420,000 clones in the sample, about 88% were seen once. The source was peripheral blood, collected in a trial of Ad26.COV2.S vaccine versus placebo. All receptors come from a person aged 18-60 years who received the Ad26.COV2.S COVID-19 vaccine or a placebo.

The rearrangement joins TRBV7-2 to TRBJ2-7, with 8 nucleotides matching TRBD1. CDR1 and CDR2 from the germline V gene are SGHTA and FQGNSA. This CDR3 spans 14 amino acids. V gave up 4 bases and J gave up 5 bases; unmatched junction bases: 7. Written as DNA, the CDR3 is TGTGCCAGCAGCTACTACAGGGGGTCAGACGAGCAGTACTTC. It encodes CASSYYRGSDEQYF.

The chain recombines TRBV6-5 with TRBJ1-6, with D perhaps matching TRBD1 (5 bases). Germline CDR1 MNHEY, CDR2 SVGAGI. With 7 bases removed from V and 4 bases from J, the gap between germline ends came to 14 bases. The CDR3 is 15 residues long. CDR3 nucleotides: TGTGCCAGCATAGGACAAACTTCATATAATTCACCCCTCCACTTT. This translates into CASIGQTSYNSPLHF.

This clone has a handful of counts. The rearrangement joins TRBV6-2 or TRBV6-3 to TRBJ1-5; D is undetermined. Trimming removed 5 bases from V and 7 bases from J, with 15 bases in between. Germline V gene sequence: CDR1 MNHEY, CDR2 SVGEGT. CDR3 length: 14 amino acids. CDR3 protein: CASSTYSTGQPQHF. In DNA form, the CDR3 reads TGTGCCAGCAGTACCTACTCGACGGGGCAGCCCCAGCATTTT.

The V call is TRBV7-9, the J call TRBJ1-6, with a possible D match to TRBD1 (6 bases). The V end was cut by 0 bases, the J end by 8 bases, with 17 bases between. The germline V gene has CDR1 SEHNR and CDR2 FQNEAQ (reference sequence). The CDR3 runs 17 residues. CDR3 nucleotides: TGTGCCAGCAGCTTAGCCCTCGGGAACAGGGACCATTCACCCCTCCACTTT. Its translation is CASSLALGNRDHSPLHF. The full variable domain, completed using reference TRBV7-9 and TRBJ1-6, is DTGVSQNPRHKITKRGQNVTFRCDPISEHNRLYWYRQTLGQGPEFLTYFQNEAQLEKSRLLSDRFSAERPKGSFSTLEIQRTEQGDSAMYLCASSLALGNRDHSPLHFGNGTRLTVT.

The rearrangement uses TRBV7-9 and TRBJ2-5; 8 bases agree with TRBD2. This CDR3 comprises 16 residues. Germline CDR1 reads SEHNR; CDR2 reads FQNEAQ (reference sequence). With V trimmed by 8 bases and J by 1 base, 12 bases remained unmatched. The CDR3 protein is CASRPQWAGGQETQYF. CDR3 nucleotide sequence: TGTGCCAGCCGCCCGCAGTGGGCGGGGGGCCAAGAGACCCAGTACTTC.

The chain couples TRBV27 to TRBJ2-7; D remains ambiguous. CDR3 length: 16 residues. The germline V and J ends were trimmed by 6 bases and 2 bases, with 20 bases remaining between them. CDR1 and CDR2 from the germline V gene are MNHEY and SMNVEV (reference sequence). The CDR3 region is CASSRKPAAGTYEQYF. CDR3 in DNA: TGTGCCAGCAGCCGCAAGCCCGCGGCAGGAACCTACGAGCAGTACTTC.

In this sample, this clone turned up once. This chain uses TRBV5-1 with TRBJ2-7; TRBD1 matches at 7 bases. Looked up from germline, CDR1 is SGHRS and CDR2 is YFSETQ. J was trimmed by 2 bases and V by 0 bases; bases with no gene match: 8. This CDR3 has 16 residues. CDR3 sequence: CASSLAQTGQAYEQYF. In DNA, the CDR3 is TGCGCCAGCAGCTTGGCCCAGACAGGACAGGCCTACGAGCAGTACTTC.

The rearrangement links TRBV7-3 to TRBJ2-2; tentative D call: TRBD1 (6 bases). The V and J ends lost 6 bases and 6 bases respectively, with 20 bases between them. This CDR3 is built from 16 residues. Germline CDR1 is SGHTA and CDR2 is FQGTGA. The DNA for the CDR3 is TGTGCCAGCAGTTTCGACAGGCCCGGGGTCCCCGGGGAGCTGTTTTTT. Translated: CASSFDRPGVPGELFF.

The V and J genes are TRBV6-2 or TRBV6-3 and TRBJ2-7; D is undetermined. V lost 2 bases, J lost 0 bases, and 8 bases lay in between. Looked up from germline, CDR1 is MNHEY and CDR2 is SVGEGT. The CDR3 is 14 residues long. Written as DNA, the CDR3 is TGTGCCAGCAGTTACGAAGACAACTCCTACGAGCAGTACGTC. It specifies CASSYEDNSYEQYV.

V is TRBV28 and J is TRBJ1-6; D is unresolved. Germline V gene data show CDR1 as MDHEN and CDR2 as SYDVKM. V was pared by 6 bases and J by 3 bases, with 9 bases between. This CDR3 has 14 residues. The DNA of the CDR3 is TGTGCCAGCAGCGTGGGGATCTATAATTCACCCCTCCACTTT. The encoded protein is CASSVGIYNSPLHF.

This sequence joins TRBV7-8 and TRBJ2-2, with D perhaps TRBD1 (5 bases). CDR1 is SGHVS and CDR2 is FQNEAQ in the germline V gene. The CDR3 length is 14 residues. V dropped 1 base and J dropped 4 bases, with 7 bases sitting between them. The chain's CDR3 is CASSLGRVTGELFF. CDR3 in DNA: TGTGCCAGCAGCTTAGGCAGGGTCACCGGGGAGCTGTTTTTT.

The chain couples TRBV5-4 to TRBJ1-1; tentative D call: TRBD1 (6 bases). The V and J ends lost 1 base and 4 bases respectively, with 8 bases between them. Looked up from germline, CDR1 is SGHNT and CDR2 is YYREEE (reference sequence). There are 13 residues in the CDR3. The CDR3 sequence is CASSLTGSTEAFF. In DNA, the CDR3 is TGTGCCAGCAGCTTGACAGGGAGCACTGAAGCTTTCTTT.

This clone was counted once. The chain recombines TRBV2 with TRBJ2-1; D is undetermined. Germline V gene sequence: CDR1 SNHLY, CDR2 FYNNEI. V lost 6 bases to trimming and J lost 5 bases, with 17 bases between them. The CDR3 has 15 residues. The CDR3, as DNA: TGTGCCAGCAGGCCCCCGGACCCGAACAACAATGAGCAGTTCTTC. It yields the protein CASRPPDPNNNEQFF.

The chain has TRBV5-8 and TRBJ2-1, with D tentatively TRBD1 or TRBD2 (5 bases each). Germline V gene sequence: CDR1 SGHTS, CDR2 YDEGEE. CDR3 length: 15 amino acids. Trimming shortened V by 5 bases and J by 3 bases, and 15 bases separated the two germline ends. The CDR3 bases are TGTGCCAGCAGGCTACGGGACCTGCACTACAATGAGCAGTTCTTC. This translates into CASRLRDLHYNEQFF.

The CDR3 nucleotides read TGTGCCAGTAGTTTAACCAACACTGAAGCTTTCTTT. Translation gives CASSLTNTEAFF. This sequence joins TRBV19 and TRBJ1-1; D gene unclear. V lost 5 bases and J 2 bases, leaving 6 bases between the germline ends. CDR1 is LNHDA and CDR2 is SQIVND in the germline V gene (reference sequence). The CDR3 totals 12 residues.

This sequence joins TRBV7-6 and TRBJ1-2; TRBD1 matches at 8 bases. Germline V gene data show CDR1 as SGHVS and CDR2 as FNYEAQ. The CDR3 spans 15 residues. The ends lost 2 bases at V and 4 bases at J; junction bases unmatched: 6. In DNA, the CDR3 is TGTGCCAGCAGCTTAACAGGGGGACCCACCTATGGCTACACCTTC. This encodes CASSLTGGPTYGYTF.